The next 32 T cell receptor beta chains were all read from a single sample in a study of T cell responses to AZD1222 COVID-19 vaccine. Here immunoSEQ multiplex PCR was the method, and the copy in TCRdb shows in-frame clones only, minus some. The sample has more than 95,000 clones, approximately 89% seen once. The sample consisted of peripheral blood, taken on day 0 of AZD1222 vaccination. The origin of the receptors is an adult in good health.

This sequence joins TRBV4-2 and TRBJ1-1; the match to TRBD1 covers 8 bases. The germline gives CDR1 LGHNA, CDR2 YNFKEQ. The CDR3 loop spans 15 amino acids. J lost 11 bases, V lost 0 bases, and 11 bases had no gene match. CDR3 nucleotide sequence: TGTGCCAGCAGCCAAGACGGGGGCAGGGGGCTATCGGCTTTCTTT. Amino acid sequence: CASSQDGGRGLSAFF.

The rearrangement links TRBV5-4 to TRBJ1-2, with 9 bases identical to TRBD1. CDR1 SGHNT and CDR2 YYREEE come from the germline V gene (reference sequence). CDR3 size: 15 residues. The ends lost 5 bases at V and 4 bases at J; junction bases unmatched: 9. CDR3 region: CASRLPGQGTYGYTF. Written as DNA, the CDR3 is TGTGCCAGCAGACTTCCGGGACAGGGAACCTATGGCTACACCTTC.

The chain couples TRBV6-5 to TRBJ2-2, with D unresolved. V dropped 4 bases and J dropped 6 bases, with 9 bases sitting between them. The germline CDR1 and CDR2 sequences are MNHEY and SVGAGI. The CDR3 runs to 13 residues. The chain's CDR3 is CASSLSRAGELFF. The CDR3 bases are TGTGCCAGCAGTTTATCTAGGGCCGGGGAGCTGTTTTTT.

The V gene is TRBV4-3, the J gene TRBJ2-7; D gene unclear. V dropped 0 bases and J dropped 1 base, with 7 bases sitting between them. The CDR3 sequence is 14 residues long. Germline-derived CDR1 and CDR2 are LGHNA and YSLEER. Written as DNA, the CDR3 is TGCGCCAGCAGCCAAGATAGGAATTCCTACGAGCAGTACTTC. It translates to CASSQDRNSYEQYF.

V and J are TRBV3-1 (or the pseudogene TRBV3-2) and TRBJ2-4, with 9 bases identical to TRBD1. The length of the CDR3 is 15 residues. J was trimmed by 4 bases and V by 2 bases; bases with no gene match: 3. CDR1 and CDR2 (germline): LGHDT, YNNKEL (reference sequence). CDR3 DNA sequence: TGTGCCAGCAGCCAACGGGGACAGGGTAAAAACATTCAGTACTTC. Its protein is CASSQRGQGKNIQYF.

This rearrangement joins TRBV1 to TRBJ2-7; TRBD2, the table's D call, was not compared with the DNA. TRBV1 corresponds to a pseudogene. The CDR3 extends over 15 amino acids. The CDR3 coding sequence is TGCACCAGCAGCCATGAGCGGGTGGGAGTCCACGAGCAGTACTTC. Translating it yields CTSSHERVGVHEQYF.

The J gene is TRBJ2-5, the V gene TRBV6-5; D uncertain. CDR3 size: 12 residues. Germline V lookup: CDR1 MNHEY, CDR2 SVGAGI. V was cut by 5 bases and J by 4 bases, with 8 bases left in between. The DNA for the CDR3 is TGTGCCAGCAGTCACGGACGAGAGACCCAGTACTTC. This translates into CASSHGRETQYF.

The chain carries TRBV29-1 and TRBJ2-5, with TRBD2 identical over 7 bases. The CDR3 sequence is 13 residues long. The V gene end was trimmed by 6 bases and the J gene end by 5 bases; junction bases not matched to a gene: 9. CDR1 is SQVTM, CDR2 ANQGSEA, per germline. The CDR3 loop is CSVMWGGIETQYF. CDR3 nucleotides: TGCAGCGTGATGTGGGGGGGTATCGAGACCCAGTACTTC.

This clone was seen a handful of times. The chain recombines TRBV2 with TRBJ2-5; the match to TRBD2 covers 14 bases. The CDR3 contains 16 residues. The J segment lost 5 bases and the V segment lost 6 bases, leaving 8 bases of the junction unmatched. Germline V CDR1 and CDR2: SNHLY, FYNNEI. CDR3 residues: CASRAGTSGSGETQYF. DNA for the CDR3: TGTGCCAGCAGAGCCGGGACTAGCGGGAGCGGGGAGACCCAGTACTTC. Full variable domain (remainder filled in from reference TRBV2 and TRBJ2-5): EPEVTQTPSHQVTQMGQEVILRCVPISNHLYFYWYRQILGQKVEFLVSFYNNEISEKSEIFDDQFSVERPDGSNFTLKIRSTKLEDSAMYFCASRAGTSGSGETQYFGPGTRLLVL.

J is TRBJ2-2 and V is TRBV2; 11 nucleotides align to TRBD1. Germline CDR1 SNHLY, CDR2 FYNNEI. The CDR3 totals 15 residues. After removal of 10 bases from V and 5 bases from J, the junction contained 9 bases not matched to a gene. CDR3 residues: CATVPGQGGTGELFF. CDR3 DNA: TGTGCCACCGTGCCGGGACAGGGGGGAACCGGGGAGCTGTTTTTT.

The CDR3 here is CASSLSPLAGVNEQFF. CDR3 sequence (DNA): TGCGCCAGCAGCTTGTCCCCCCTTGCGGGAGTGAATGAGCAGTTCTTC. This rearrangement joins TRBV5-1 to TRBJ2-1; 7 bases fit TRBD2. Trimming at V came to 1 base and at J to 7 bases, leaving 11 bases not matched to a gene. The CDR3 totals 16 residues. CDR1 and CDR2 from the germline V gene are SGHRS and YFSETQ.

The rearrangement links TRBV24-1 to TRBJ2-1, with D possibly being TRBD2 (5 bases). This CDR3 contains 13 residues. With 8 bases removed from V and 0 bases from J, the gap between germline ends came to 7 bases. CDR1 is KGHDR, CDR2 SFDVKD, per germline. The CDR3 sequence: CATKGGSYNEQFF. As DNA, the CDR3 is TGTGCCACCAAAGGAGGCTCCTACAATGAGCAGTTCTTC.

The CDR3, as DNA: TGCGCCAGCAGCTACCTGACTAGCGGGACTCAAGTGGAGCAGTTCTTC. Translated, it gives CASSYLTSGTQVEQFF. The chain joins TRBV4-1 to TRBJ2-1; 11 bases match TRBD2. CDR3 length: 16 residues. From germline, CDR1 is MGHRA and CDR2 YSYEKL. The junction had 13 bases not matched to a gene; V was cut back by 5 bases and J by 10 bases.

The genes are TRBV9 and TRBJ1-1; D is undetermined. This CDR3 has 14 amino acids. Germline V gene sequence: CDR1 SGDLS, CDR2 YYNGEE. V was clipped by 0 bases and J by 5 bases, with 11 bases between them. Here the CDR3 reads CASSVEVGSTEAFF. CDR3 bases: TGTGCCAGCAGCGTAGAGGTGGGGTCTACTGAAGCTTTCTTT. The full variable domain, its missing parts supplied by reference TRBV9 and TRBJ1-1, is DSGVTQTPKHLITATGQRVTLRCSPRSGDLSVYWYQQSLDQGLQFLIQYYNGEERAKGNILERFSAQQFPDLHSELNLSSLELGDSALYFCASSVEVGSTEAFFGQGTRLTVV.

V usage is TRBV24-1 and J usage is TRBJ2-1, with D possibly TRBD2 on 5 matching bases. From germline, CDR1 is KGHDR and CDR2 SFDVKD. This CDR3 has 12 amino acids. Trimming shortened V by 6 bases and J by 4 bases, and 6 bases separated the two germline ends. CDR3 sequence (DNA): TGTGCCACCAGTCCGGGATACAATGAGCAGTTCTTC. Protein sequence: CATSPGYNEQFF.

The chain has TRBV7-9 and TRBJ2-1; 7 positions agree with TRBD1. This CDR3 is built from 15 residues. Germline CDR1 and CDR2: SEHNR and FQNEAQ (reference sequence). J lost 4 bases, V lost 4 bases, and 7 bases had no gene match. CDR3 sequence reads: CASSSPDRRYNEQFF. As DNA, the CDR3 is TGTGCCAGCAGCTCCCCGGACAGGCGGTACAATGAGCAGTTCTTC.

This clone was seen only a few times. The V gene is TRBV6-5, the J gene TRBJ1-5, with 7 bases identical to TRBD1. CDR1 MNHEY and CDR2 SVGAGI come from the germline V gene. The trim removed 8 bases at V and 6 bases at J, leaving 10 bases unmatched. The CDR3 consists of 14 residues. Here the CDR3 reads CASGPRHRGQPQHF. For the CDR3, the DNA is TGTGCCAGCGGCCCTAGACACAGGGGTCAGCCCCAGCATTTT.

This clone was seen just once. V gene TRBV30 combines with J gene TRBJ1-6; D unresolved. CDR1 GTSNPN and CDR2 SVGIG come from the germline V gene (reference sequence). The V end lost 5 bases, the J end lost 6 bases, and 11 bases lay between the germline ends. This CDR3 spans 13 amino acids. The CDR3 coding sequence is TGTGCCTGGTCTCCCCGCCGTAATTCACCCCTCCACTTT. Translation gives CAWSPRRNSPLHF.

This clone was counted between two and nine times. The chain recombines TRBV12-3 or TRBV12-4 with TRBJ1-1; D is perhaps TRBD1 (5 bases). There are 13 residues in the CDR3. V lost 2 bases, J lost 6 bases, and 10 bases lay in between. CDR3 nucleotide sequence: TGTGCCAGCAGTTTAAGCGGGGGTGCTGAAGCTTTCTTT. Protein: CASSLSGGAEAFF.

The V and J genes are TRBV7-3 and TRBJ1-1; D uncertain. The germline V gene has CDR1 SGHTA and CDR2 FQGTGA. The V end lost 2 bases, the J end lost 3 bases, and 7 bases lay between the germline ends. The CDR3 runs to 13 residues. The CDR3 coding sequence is TGTGCCAGCAGCTTAGAAAGGGACACTGAAGCTTTCTTT. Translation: CASSLERDTEAFF. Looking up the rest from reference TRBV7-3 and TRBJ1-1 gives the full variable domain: GAGVSQTPSNKVTEKGKYVELRCDPISGHTALYWYRQSLGQGPEFLIYFQGTGAADDSGLPNDRFFAVRPEGSVSTLKIQRTERGDSAVYLCASSLERDTEAFFGQGTRLTVV.

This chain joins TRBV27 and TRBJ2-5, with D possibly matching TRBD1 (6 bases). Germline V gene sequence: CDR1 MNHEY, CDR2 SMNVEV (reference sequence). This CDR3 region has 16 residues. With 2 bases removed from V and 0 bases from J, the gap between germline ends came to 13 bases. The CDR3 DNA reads TGTGCCAGCAGTTTAAACAGGGTCGGGTACCAAGAGACCCAGTACTTC. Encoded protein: CASSLNRVGYQETQYF.

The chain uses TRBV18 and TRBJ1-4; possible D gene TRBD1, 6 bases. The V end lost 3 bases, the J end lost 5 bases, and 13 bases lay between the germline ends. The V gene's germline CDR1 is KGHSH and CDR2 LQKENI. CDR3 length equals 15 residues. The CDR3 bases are TGTGCCAGCTCACCTGTACAGGGAAGGAATGAAAAACTGTTTTTT. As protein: CASSPVQGRNEKLFF.

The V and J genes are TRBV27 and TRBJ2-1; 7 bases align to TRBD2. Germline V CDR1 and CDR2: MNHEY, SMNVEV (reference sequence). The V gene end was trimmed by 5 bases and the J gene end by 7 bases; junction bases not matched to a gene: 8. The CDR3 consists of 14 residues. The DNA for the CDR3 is TGTGCCAGCAGTCCCGGACTAGGTGGAAATGAGCAGTTCTTC. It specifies CASSPGLGGNEQFF.

The CDR3 spells CASSYNGGEYEQYF. The CDR3 region has the DNA TGTGCCAGCAGTTACAACGGGGGGGAGTACGAGCAGTACTTC. The rearrangement joins TRBV6-5 to TRBJ2-7; 8 nucleotides match TRBD2. This CDR3 is 14 amino acids long. CDR1 is MNHEY and CDR2 is SVGAGI in the germline V gene. The V segment lost 2 bases and the J segment 4 bases; nucleotides outside the gene matches: 4.

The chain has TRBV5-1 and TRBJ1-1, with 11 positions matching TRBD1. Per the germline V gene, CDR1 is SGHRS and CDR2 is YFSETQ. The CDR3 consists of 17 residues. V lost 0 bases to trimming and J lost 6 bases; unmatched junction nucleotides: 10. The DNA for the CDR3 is TGCGCCAGCAGCTTGGCCCCGGGACAGGGGGGAACAGCTGAAGCTTTCTTT. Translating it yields CASSLAPGQGGTAEAFF. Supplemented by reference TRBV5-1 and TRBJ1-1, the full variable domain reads KAGVTQTPRYLIKTRGQQVTLSCSPISGHRSVSWYQQTPGQGLQFLFEYFSETQRNKGNFPGRFSGRQFSNSRSEMNVSTLELGDSALYLCASSLAPGQGGTAEAFFGQGTRLTVV.

CDR3 region: CASSEGRGLQPQHF. The CDR3 DNA follows: TGTGCCAGCAGTGAGGGGAGGGGGCTTCAGCCCCAGCATTTT. The chain uses TRBV25-1 and TRBJ1-5, with 7 bases identical to TRBD1. J lost 6 bases, V lost 3 bases, and 5 bases had no gene match. Germline V gene sequence: CDR1 MGHDK, CDR2 SYGVNS. CDR3 length: 14 amino acids.

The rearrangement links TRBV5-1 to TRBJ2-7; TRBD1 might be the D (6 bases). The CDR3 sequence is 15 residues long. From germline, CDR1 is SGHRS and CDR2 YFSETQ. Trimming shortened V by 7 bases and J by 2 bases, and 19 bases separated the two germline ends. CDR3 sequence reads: CASGGRDGRAYEQYF. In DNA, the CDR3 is TGCGCCAGCGGGGGCCGGGACGGACGTGCCTACGAGCAGTACTTC.

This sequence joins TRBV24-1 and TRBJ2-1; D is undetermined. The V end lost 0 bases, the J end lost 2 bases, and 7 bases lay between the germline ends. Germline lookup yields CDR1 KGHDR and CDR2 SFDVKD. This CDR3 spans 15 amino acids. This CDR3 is CATSDLKGAYNEQFF. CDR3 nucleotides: TGTGCCACCAGTGATTTGAAGGGCGCCTACAATGAGCAGTTCTTC.

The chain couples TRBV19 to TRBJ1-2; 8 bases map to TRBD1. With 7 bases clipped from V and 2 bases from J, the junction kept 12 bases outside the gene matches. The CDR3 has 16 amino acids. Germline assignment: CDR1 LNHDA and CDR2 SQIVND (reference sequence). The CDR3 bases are TGTGCCAGTAACTACGGGACAGGCTCAGGGAACTATGGCTACACCTTC. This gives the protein CASNYGTGSGNYGYTF. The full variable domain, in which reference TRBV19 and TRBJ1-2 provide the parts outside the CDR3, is DGGITQSPKYLFRKEGQNVTLSCEQNLNHDAMYWYRQDPGQGLRLIYYSQIVNDFQKGDIAEGYSVSREKKESFPLTVTSAQKNPTAFYLCASNYGTGSGNYGYTFGSGTRLTVV.

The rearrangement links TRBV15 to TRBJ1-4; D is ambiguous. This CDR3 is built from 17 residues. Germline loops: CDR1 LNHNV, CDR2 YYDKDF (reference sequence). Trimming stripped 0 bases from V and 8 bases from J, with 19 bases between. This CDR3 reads CATSRDLEGVVWEKLFF. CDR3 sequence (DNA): TGTGCCACCAGCAGAGATCTAGAGGGTGTCGTTTGGGAAAAACTGTTTTTT.

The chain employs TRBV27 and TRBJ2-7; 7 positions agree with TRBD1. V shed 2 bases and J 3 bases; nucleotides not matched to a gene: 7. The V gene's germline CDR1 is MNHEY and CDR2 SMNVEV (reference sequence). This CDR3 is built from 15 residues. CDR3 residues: CASSLKQGLFYEQYF. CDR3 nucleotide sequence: TGTGCCAGCAGTTTAAAACAGGGGCTTTTCTACGAGCAGTACTTC.

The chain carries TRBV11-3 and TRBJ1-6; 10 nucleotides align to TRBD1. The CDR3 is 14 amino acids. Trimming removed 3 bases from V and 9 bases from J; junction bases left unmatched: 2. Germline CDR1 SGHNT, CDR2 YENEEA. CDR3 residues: CASSFGTGASPLHF. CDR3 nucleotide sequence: TGTGCCAGCAGCTTTGGGACAGGGGCTTCACCCCTCCACTTT.